Listed below are T cell receptor beta chains from one sample, sequenced in a study of neurological immune-mediated disorders. TCRdb recomputed calls from the 5' RACE reads with MiXCR, one row per CDR3 protein. The sample shows more than 55,000 distinct CDR3 sequences, about 25% of them seen only once. Sample: PBMCs. Every receptor here comes from a man aged 55 to 70 with HTLV-1-associated myelopathy (HAM/TSP). CDR3s include the opening cysteine and the closing phenylalanine or tryptophan. The D gene is left open where the match is weak. Clone size appears in some rows only: once, few, many, or a class for an expanded clone.

d_gene: .
j_gene: TRBJ2-7
abundance: many
v_gene: TRBV6-6
CDR3nt: TGTGCCAGCAGGGACGACAGGGGACTAAGCTACGAGCAGTACTTC
CDR3aa: CASRDDRGLSYEQYF

d_gene: TRBD1
j_gene: TRBJ1-2
abundance: many
v_gene: TRBV6-6
CDR3nt: TGTGCCAGCAGTTACTCGACGGGACAGACCTATGGCTACACCTTC
CDR3aa: CASSYSTGQTYGYTF

d_gene: TRBD1
j_gene: TRBJ1-6
abundance: many
v_gene: TRBV7-2
CDR3nt: TGTGCCAGCAGCTCAGGACAGGGGGCTTATTCACCCCTCCACTTT
CDR3aa: CASSSGQGAYSPLHF

d_gene: .
j_gene: TRBJ2-3
abundance: medium-sized
v_gene: TRBV10-3
CDR3nt: TGTGCCATCAGAGCTAGCGGCACAGATACGCAGTATTTT
CDR3aa: CAIRASGTDTQYF

d_gene: .
j_gene: TRBJ2-5
abundance: many
v_gene: TRBV20-1
CDR3nt: TGCAGTGCTACCAGACAGGAGCAAACCCAGTACTTC
CDR3aa: CSATRQEQTQYF

d_gene: TRBD1
j_gene: TRBJ1-6
abundance: .
v_gene: TRBV5-1
CDR3nt: TGCGCCAGCAGCTCCGGTACAGGGGAGCATAATTCACCCCTCCACTTT
CDR3aa: CASSSGTGEHNSPLHF

d_gene: TRBD1
j_gene: TRBJ2-1
abundance: many
v_gene: TRBV12-3/TRBV12-4
CDR3nt: TGTGCCAGCAGTTTGAGAGACAGGGCAAAGCAGTTCTTC
CDR3aa: CASSLRDRAKQFF

d_gene: .
j_gene: TRBJ1-1
abundance: many
v_gene: TRBV6-2/TRBV6-3
CDR3nt: TGTGCCAGCAGTTACTCCCTCCTTAGGCGCACTGAAGCTTTCTTT
CDR3aa: CASSYSLLRRTEAFF

d_gene: .
j_gene: TRBJ2-2
abundance: .
v_gene: TRBV5-1
CDR3nt: TGCGCCAGCAGCTTGATTAGCGGTAACACCGGGGAGCTGTTTTTT
CDR3aa: CASSLISGNTGELFF

d_gene: TRBD1
j_gene: TRBJ2-7
abundance: medium-sized
v_gene: TRBV7-9
CDR3nt: TGTGCCAGCAGCTTGGGGACAGCCTACGAGCAGTACTTC
CDR3aa: CASSLGTAYEQYF

d_gene: .
j_gene: TRBJ2-7
abundance: .
v_gene: TRBV10-2
CDR3nt: TGCGCCAGCAGAGAAATGTTGAACTACGAGCAGTACTTC
CDR3aa: CASREMLNYEQYF

d_gene: .
j_gene: TRBJ2-5
abundance: many
v_gene: TRBV5-6
CDR3nt: TGTGCCAGCAGCTTGGGCGGGTTGCGGCAAGAGACCCAGTACTTC
CDR3aa: CASSLGGLRQETQYF

d_gene: .
j_gene: TRBJ1-1
abundance: .
v_gene: TRBV7-6
CDR3nt: TGTGCCAGCAGCTTAGGCTACCGCGGTGACACTGAAGCTTTCTTT
CDR3aa: CASSLGYRGDTEAFF

d_gene: TRBD1
j_gene: TRBJ1-1
abundance: many
v_gene: TRBV20-1
CDR3nt: TGCAGTGCTATCGGACAGGGGAACACTGAAGCTTTCTTT
CDR3aa: CSAIGQGNTEAFF

d_gene: .
j_gene: TRBJ1-5
abundance: .
v_gene: TRBV6-5
CDR3nt: TGTGCCAGCAGTTACTCGGGGTACAATCAGCCCCAGCATTTT
CDR3aa: CASSYSGYNQPQHF

d_gene: .
j_gene: TRBJ1-1
abundance: many
v_gene: TRBV4-1
CDR3nt: TGCGCCAGTCAGGGGTTGGAGAACACTGAAGCTTTCTTT
CDR3aa: CASQGLENTEAFF

d_gene: .
j_gene: TRBJ2-7
abundance: many
v_gene: TRBV6-6
CDR3nt: TGTGCCAGCAGTTACTCGGACACAAGGAGCTCCTACGAGCAGTACTTC
CDR3aa: CASSYSDTRSSYEQYF

d_gene: .
j_gene: TRBJ2-5
abundance: many
v_gene: TRBV10-2
CDR3nt: TGCGCCAGCAGTTTAGGACACGTCCAAGAGACCCAGTACTTC
CDR3aa: CASSLGHVQETQYF

d_gene: .
j_gene: TRBJ2-3
abundance: .
v_gene: TRBV20-1
CDR3nt: TGCAGTGCTAGAAGGGATCGGAGAGCTAGCACAGATACGCAGTATTTT
CDR3aa: CSARRDRRASTDTQYF

d_gene: .
j_gene: TRBJ2-3
abundance: many
v_gene: TRBV20-1
CDR3nt: TGCAGTGCTACGGGGAACTCCCCTGCTACGCAGTATTTT
CDR3aa: CSATGNSPATQYF

d_gene: TRBD2
j_gene: TRBJ2-1
abundance: many
v_gene: TRBV10-3
CDR3nt: TGTGCCATCAGGAAGAATAGCGGGGGGGACAATGAGCAGTTCTTC
CDR3aa: CAIRKNSGGDNEQFF

d_gene: .
j_gene: TRBJ2-7
abundance: many
v_gene: TRBV4-2
CDR3nt: TGTGCCAGCAGCCAACCTCAGGAGCGGCTCTACGAGCAGTACTTC
CDR3aa: CASSQPQERLYEQYF

d_gene: TRBD2
j_gene: TRBJ2-1
abundance: many
v_gene: TRBV20-1
CDR3nt: TGCAGTGCTAGGGGGGGGACAGGGGGACTAGCGGGAGCTTACTCCTACAATGAGCAGTTCTTC
CDR3aa: CSARGGTGGLAGAYSYNEQFF

d_gene: .
j_gene: TRBJ2-1
abundance: .
v_gene: TRBV4-2
CDR3nt: TGTGCCAGCAGCCAAGAGGGTGGGGCCTACGATCAGTTCTTC
CDR3aa: CASSQEGGAYDQFF

d_gene: .
j_gene: TRBJ2-1
abundance: few
v_gene: TRBV10-3
CDR3nt: TGTGCCATCAGTGAAACGACGAGAACTAGCAACCATGAGCAGTTCTTC
CDR3aa: CAISETTRTSNHEQFF

d_gene: TRBD1
j_gene: TRBJ2-7
abundance: many
v_gene: TRBV5-1
CDR3nt: TGCGCCAGCAGCAGGGGACAGGGGGTAACCGAGCAGTACTTC
CDR3aa: CASSRGQGVTEQYF

d_gene: TRBD2
j_gene: TRBJ2-3
abundance: many
v_gene: TRBV5-1
CDR3nt: TGCGCCAGCAGCTTGGGGACGGGGGGTTACACAGATACGCAGTATTTT
CDR3aa: CASSLGTGGYTDTQYF

d_gene: .
j_gene: TRBJ2-7
abundance: many
v_gene: TRBV5-1
CDR3nt: TGCGCCAGCAGCTTGGACAGGGCGTACGAGCAGTACTTC
CDR3aa: CASSLDRAYEQYF

d_gene: TRBD2
j_gene: TRBJ2-4
abundance: .
v_gene: TRBV7-2
CDR3nt: TGTGCCAGCAGCACCCGGGCTAGCGGGAGTTATGGCAAAAACATTCAGTACTTC
CDR3aa: CASSTRASGSYGKNIQYF

d_gene: TRBD2
j_gene: TRBJ2-1
abundance: many
v_gene: TRBV5-1
CDR3nt: TGCGCCAGCAGCCAGACTCTAGCGGGAGGTCATGAGCAGTTCTTC
CDR3aa: CASSQTLAGGHEQFF

d_gene: .
j_gene: TRBJ2-1
abundance: many
v_gene: TRBV20-1
CDR3nt: TGCAGTGCTAGAATTACTTACAATGAGCAGTTCTTC
CDR3aa: CSARITYNEQFF

d_gene: TRBD2
j_gene: TRBJ2-2
abundance: .
v_gene: TRBV7-3
CDR3nt: TGTGCCAGCAGCTCGATCCCGGGACTAGCGGATTCAACGAACACCGGGGAGCTGTTTTTT
CDR3aa: CASSSIPGLADSTNTGELFF

d_gene: TRBD2
j_gene: TRBJ2-2
abundance: .
v_gene: TRBV27
CDR3nt: TGTGCCAGCAGGGGACTAGGGAACACCGGGGAGCTGTTTTTT
CDR3aa: CASRGLGNTGELFF

d_gene: TRBD1
j_gene: TRBJ1-4
abundance: many
v_gene: TRBV4-1
CDR3nt: TGCGCCAGCAGCCAAGAGGGACAGGGGGATTTT
CDR3aa: CASSQEGQGDF

d_gene: .
j_gene: TRBJ2-3
abundance: .
v_gene: TRBV7-2
CDR3nt: TGTGCCAGCAAACTCGGGGGGCTGGCAGATACGCAGTATTTT
CDR3aa: CASKLGGLADTQYF

d_gene: .
j_gene: TRBJ2-1
abundance: many
v_gene: TRBV20-1
CDR3nt: TGCAGTGCTCCCCTACAGGGAGGCAATGAGCAGTTCTTC
CDR3aa: CSAPLQGGNEQFF

d_gene: .
j_gene: TRBJ2-1
abundance: many
v_gene: TRBV28
CDR3nt: TGTGCCAGCAGTTTATTTCCCTCGCGGAATGAGCAGTTCTTC
CDR3aa: CASSLFPSRNEQFF

d_gene: TRBD1
j_gene: TRBJ2-1
abundance: many
v_gene: TRBV6-5
CDR3nt: TGTGCCAGCAGTTCAATTTTTACAGGGGCCACCTACAATGAGCAGTTCTTC
CDR3aa: CASSSIFTGATYNEQFF

d_gene: .
j_gene: TRBJ2-5
abundance: few
v_gene: TRBV4-1
CDR3nt: TGCGCCAGCAGCCAAGTCGTAGGGGAGACCCAGTACTTC
CDR3aa: CASSQVVGETQYF

d_gene: .
j_gene: TRBJ2-5
abundance: many
v_gene: TRBV5-1
CDR3nt: TGCGCCAGCAGCCCGGGTTCAGGGCAAGAGACCCAGTACTTC
CDR3aa: CASSPGSGQETQYF

d_gene: TRBD1
j_gene: TRBJ2-2
abundance: few
v_gene: TRBV4-1
CDR3nt: TGCGCCAGCAGCCAAGAACCCAGGGGGCAGGTCTGGGCCGGGGAGCTGTTTTTT
CDR3aa: CASSQEPRGQVWAGELFF